This T cell receptor (beta chain) was sequenced for a study of human T cells and chemical hapten exposure (dated by TCRdb to 2020 to 2023). Background on the whole study: For sensitization, 2% DPC in acetone was applied to a roughly 2 cm by roughly 2 cm area of upper inner arm skin. Patients additionally received weekly therapeutic DPC doses to the scalp throughout the approximately 25-week study period. Patch tests used Finn chambers with 0.01% DPC on the upper back, scored after 6 days by International Contact Dermatitis Research Group standards. Alopecia areata with under or over 50% scalp involvement, alopecia totalis and alopecia universalis were represented in the patient cohort, which was mostly female. Libraries were pooled for sequencing, and per-sample TCR yields varied mainly because of small differences in library volumes within the pool. In alopecia patients, the study followed how the peripheral blood TCR repertoire changed in vivo over primary and secondary sensitization to diphenylcyclopropenone (DPC), a hapten. Blood samples were taken from patients before sensitization (week 0) and then at 2, 6 and about 24 weeks after DPC sensitization. Blood for TCR sequencing was provided by twenty-nine alopecia patients at one to four time points (pre-sensitization, 2, 6 and 24 weeks).

The library was obtained by RACE. The reads were generated on a NextSeq 500. During library preparation, unique molecular identifiers were attached to individual cDNA molecules so that TCRs could be counted in a quantitative, reproducible way. Each blood RNA sample was used to sequence both TCR alpha and TCR beta chains. As for how the authors treated the data: Samples had a median of approximately 93,000 TCRs, with a range from roughly 20,000 to 700,000. The Decombinator software suite was used to annotate the V, J and CDR3 of the TCR reads. To make PS versus PT1 abundance plots, every sample was subsampled to the same number of TCRs (28,000). Expanded TCRs were defined as absent before sensitization and observed at least eight times at the 2-week time point. TCRdb passed the public sequencing reads through fastp at Q25 and MiXCR, retaining productive beta sequences. Each entry is one CDR3 protein sequence, shown with its most common DNA and genes. These V and J calls originate from TCRdb's pipeline instead of the authors' own analysis. The sample data list about 89,000 distinct CDR3 sequences, and 11% of these were observed just once. Approximately 3.1% of the sample goes to the ten largest clones.

Spanning cysteine to phenylalanine, the CDR3 consists of 13 amino acids. Only the CDR3 part of the read is kept: 39 bases, read in frame from the first base. CDR1 and CDR2, per the germline V gene (reference sequence), are LNHDA and SQIVND. V loses 7 bases, J loses 1 base, and the germline ends lie 9 bases apart. What this sample's time point label stands for: pre-sensitization, week 0. This sample's treatment or condition label indicates: therapeutic diphenylcyclopropenone sensitization with weekly scalp DPC. At each patch-test visit, blood was drawn before the patch test was applied. Eligible patients were aged 18 to 70, diagnosed with alopecia, deemed suitable for DPC therapy, and excluded if pregnant. Total RNA was extracted from unfractionated whole blood collected in Tempus Blood RNA tubes. Paper-wide results and their limitations: Because all patients had alopecia, a presumed autoimmune disease, the immune response of the patients might differ from that of healthy individuals. Repeated subsampling changed both the strength of the expansion versus patch-test correlation and the threshold at which that correlation became significant. The number of TCRs above 1 in 1000 frequency did not change with DPC sensitization; there was no evidence of global repertoire structure alterations. Patch test score correlated positively with the number of PT1 expanded TCRs, reaching significance at thresholds 8, 16 and 32 but not at 4. Expanded TCRs formed significantly more large CDR3 similarity clusters than pre-sensitization or healthy control sets, consistent with antigen-driven responses.

There are many counts of this clonotype. What this receptor recognizes is not known. Base qualities are not provided; no much larger clone lies one nucleotide away. Source: whole blood, taken in connection with sensitization to the hapten diphenylcyclopropenone (DPC). This clonotype was sampled from a woman aged 55-70 years with alopecia areata. Some clones in this sample may be carry-over from other donors' samples. The sequence links TRBV19 to TRBJ2-3; no D gene call is confident. For the CDR3, the sequence is CASNWFGTDTQYF. At the DNA level, the sequence is TGTGCCAGTAATTGGTTCGGCACAGATACGCAGTATTTT.